These T cell receptor beta chains were read from a single sample in a study of blood T cell repertoires in COVID-19. The assay was immunoSEQ multiplex PCR, and TCRdb's table has in-frame clones only and misses some. The data show a few hundred thousand clones, about 90% seen once. The specimen sequenced was peripheral blood. The receptor source for this set is a man between 18 and 35 years old with COVID-19, enrolled during active disease. CDR3s include the opening cysteine and the closing phenylalanine or tryptophan. Each record gives: J gene, V gene, D gene, clone size, CDR3 protein, CDR3 DNA. A D gene is named only where the DNA matches it firmly. Clone size is given for some rows only: seen once, a few or many times, or a class if the clone is expanded.

J: TRBJ2-1; V: TRBV4-1; D: TRBD1; size: -; CDR3: CATSSYRDRGDEQFF; DNA: TGCGCCACCTCCTCTTATCGGGACAGGGGGGATGAGCAGTTCTTC
J: TRBJ2-7; V: TRBV9; D: -; size: -; CDR3: CASSVAGDNYEQYF; DNA: TGTGCCAGCAGCGTAGCTGGGGACAACTACGAGCAGTACTTC
J: TRBJ1-1; V: TRBV6-6; D: TRBD1; size: -; CDR3: CASSGSGTGVRNTEAFF; DNA: TGTGCCAGCAGTGGATCCGGGACAGGGGTCAGGAACACTGAAGCTTTCTTT
J: TRBJ2-1; V: TRBV5-4; D: -; size: -; CDR3: CASSLGGGYYNEQFF; DNA: TGTGCCAGCAGCTTGGGGGGCGGCTATTACAATGAGCAGTTCTTC
J: TRBJ2-3; V: TRBV5-1; D: -; size: -; CDR3: CASSSNLASQSGDTQYF; DNA: TGCGCCAGCAGCTCTAATTTGGCGTCTCAGTCAGGAGATACGCAGTATTTT
J: TRBJ2-7; V: TRBV19; D: TRBD2; size: -; CDR3: CASRTSGGNTYEQYF; DNA: TGTGCCAGTAGGACTAGCGGGGGAAACACCTACGAGCAGTACTTC
J: TRBJ2-5; V: TRBV6-5; D: -; size: -; CDR3: CASRPTGLETQYF; DNA: TGTGCCAGCAGACCAACAGGGTTGGAGACCCAGTACTTC
J: TRBJ1-6; V: TRBV27; D: -; size: -; CDR3: CASSRTGNSPLHF; DNA: TGTGCCAGCAGCCGGACGGGAAATTCACCCCTCCACTTT
J: TRBJ2-5; V: TRBV5-4; D: -; size: -; CDR3: CASSLGEVQETQYF; DNA: TGTGCCAGCAGCTTGGGTGAGGTCCAAGAGACCCAGTACTTC
J: TRBJ1-4; V: TRBV6-5; D: TRBD1; size: -; CDR3: CASRGKGGGEKLFF; DNA: TGTGCCAGCAGGGGGAAAGGGGGCGGTGAAAAACTGTTTTTT
J: TRBJ2-1; V: TRBV30; D: -; size: -; CDR3: CAWSVDEGGNEQFF; DNA: TGTGCCTGGAGTGTCGACGAGGGCGGCAATGAGCAGTTCTTC
J: TRBJ1-1; V: TRBV5-1; D: TRBD1; size: -; CDR3: CASSSGTGGVLNTEAFF; DNA: TGCGCCAGCAGCTCGGGGACAGGCGGGGTTTTGAACACTGAAGCTTTCTTT
J: TRBJ2-1; V: TRBV19; D: TRBD2; size: -; CDR3: CASSSGTSGANEQFF; DNA: TGTGCCAGTAGTAGCGGGACTAGCGGGGCCAATGAGCAGTTCTTC
J: TRBJ2-5; V: TRBV5-4; D: TRBD1; size: -; CDR3: CASSSRDREETQYF; DNA: TGTGCCAGCAGCTCCCGGGACAGGGAAGAGACCCAGTACTTC
J: TRBJ1-4; V: TRBV3-1/TRBV3-2; D: TRBD1; size: once; CDR3: CASTYSTGTNEKLFF; DNA: TGTGCCAGCACCTACTCGACAGGGACTAATGAAAAACTGTTTTTT
J: TRBJ1-1; V: TRBV27; D: -; size: -; CDR3: CASSLVGVNTEAFF; DNA: TGTGCCAGCAGTTTGGTAGGGGTGAACACTGAAGCTTTCTTT
J: TRBJ2-7; V: TRBV19; D: TRBD2; size: -; CDR3: CASSTGLAGYEQYF; DNA: TGTGCCAGTAGTACGGGACTAGCGGGCTACGAGCAGTACTTC
J: TRBJ2-4; V: TRBV20-1; D: -; size: -; CDR3: CSASSSGKNIQYF; DNA: TGCAGTGCTAGTTCCAGCGGAAAAAACATTCAGTACTTC
J: TRBJ2-1; V: TRBV24-1; D: TRBD2; size: -; CDR3: CATSDSLAGGRNEQFF; DNA: TGTGCCACCAGTGATTCACTAGCGGGGGGTAGGAATGAGCAGTTCTTC
J: TRBJ2-5; V: TRBV9; D: -; size: -; CDR3: CASSQEGSGTQYF; DNA: TGTGCCAGCAGCCAGGAGGGGTCAGGGACCCAGTACTTC
J: TRBJ1-2; V: TRBV6-1; D: -; size: once; CDR3: CASSEAGGVDYGYTF; DNA: TGTGCCAGCAGTGAAGCGGGAGGGGTGGACTATGGCTACACCTTC
J: TRBJ1-1; V: TRBV12-3/TRBV12-4; D: -; size: once; CDR3: CASLELTEAFF; DNA: TGTGCCAGCCTAGAACTAACTGAAGCTTTCTTT
J: TRBJ1-2; V: TRBV2; D: TRBD1; size: few; CDR3: CASNEVARTGREGYTF; DNA: TGTGCCAGCAACGAGGTTGCTAGGACAGGGCGCGAAGGCTACACCTTC
J: TRBJ2-2; V: TRBV9; D: -; size: -; CDR3: CASSVAGGSSNTGELFF; DNA: TGTGCCAGCAGCGTAGCTGGGGGGAGTTCGAACACCGGGGAGCTGTTTTTT
J: TRBJ1-3; V: TRBV7-6; D: -; size: once; CDR3: CASSLEGVGNTIYF; DNA: TGTGCCAGCAGCTTGGAAGGGGTTGGAAACACCATATATTTT
J: TRBJ2-2; V: TRBV5-1; D: -; size: -; CDR3: CASSLLGVNTGELFF; DNA: TGCGCCAGCAGCTTACTAGGCGTGAACACCGGGGAGCTGTTTTTT
J: TRBJ1-1; V: TRBV6-5; D: TRBD1; size: once; CDR3: CASRPRTGANTEAFF; DNA: TGTGCCAGCAGACCAAGGACAGGGGCCAACACTGAAGCTTTCTTT
J: TRBJ2-3; V: TRBV10-1; D: -; size: -; CDR3: CASSNQGTTDTQYF; DNA: TGCGCCAGCAGTAATCAGGGGACGACAGATACGCAGTATTTT
J: TRBJ1-1; V: TRBV9; D: -; size: -; CDR3: CASSVGLRTEAFF; DNA: TGTGCCAGCAGCGTCGGACTTCGAACTGAAGCTTTCTTT
J: TRBJ2-2; V: TRBV4-1; D: -; size: -; CDR3: CASSLYQVRARGTGELFF; DNA: TGCGCCAGCAGCCTTTACCAGGTGAGGGCAAGAGGCACCGGGGAGCTGTTTTTT
J: TRBJ1-1; V: TRBV2; D: -; size: -; CDR3: CASSSGGANTEAFF; DNA: TGTGCCAGCAGTAGCGGGGGGGCGAACACTGAAGCTTTCTTT
J: TRBJ2-5; V: TRBV9; D: TRBD2; size: -; CDR3: CASSAGLTQETQYF; DNA: TGTGCCAGCAGCGCGGGACTAACCCAAGAGACCCAGTACTTC
J: TRBJ2-3; V: TRBV24-1; D: -; size: -; CDR3: CATSDAPLEGAQYF; DNA: TGTGCCACCAGTGATGCCCCGTTGGAGGGCGCGCAGTATTTT
J: TRBJ2-7; V: TRBV13; D: TRBD1; size: -; CDR3: CASSLTRGSYEQYF; DNA: TGTGCCAGCAGCTTGACCAGGGGGTCCTACGAGCAGTACTTC
J: TRBJ2-4; V: TRBV5-1; D: TRBD1; size: -; CDR3: CASSPGQGQNIQYF; DNA: TGCGCCAGCAGCCCCGGACAGGGGCAAAACATTCAGTACTTC
J: TRBJ2-2; V: TRBV18; D: -; size: -; CDR3: CASSLRTGELFF; DNA: TGTGCCAGCTCATTACGGACCGGGGAGCTGTTTTTT
J: TRBJ2-2; V: TRBV7-9; D: TRBD2; size: -; CDR3: CASSPPAAGANTGELFF; DNA: TGTGCCAGCAGTCCCCCGGCTGCGGGGGCGAACACCGGGGAGCTGTTTTTT
J: TRBJ2-2; V: TRBV9; D: -; size: few; CDR3: CASSVNSRTGELFF; DNA: TGTGCCAGCAGCGTAAACTCCCGAACCGGGGAGCTGTTTTTT
J: TRBJ2-2; V: TRBV5-4; D: -; size: -; CDR3: CASKQINTGELFF; DNA: TGTGCCAGCAAACAGATAAACACCGGGGAGCTGTTTTTT
J: TRBJ2-2; V: TRBV18; D: -; size: -; CDR3: CASSPRREATGELFF; DNA: TGTGCCAGCTCACCGCGCAGGGAAGCCACCGGGGAGCTGTTTTTT
J: TRBJ2-1; V: TRBV5-5; D: -; size: -; CDR3: CASSLALLAPDLYNEQFF; DNA: TGTGCCAGCAGCTTGGCCTTACTAGCTCCCGACCTTTACAATGAGCAGTTCTTC
J: TRBJ2-3; V: TRBV7-9; D: -; size: -; CDR3: CASSLGLDTQYF; DNA: TGTGCCAGCAGCTTAGGGCTGGATACGCAGTATTTT
J: TRBJ2-1; V: TRBV11-2; D: TRBD1; size: -; CDR3: CASSPTGVQDFPGNEQFF; DNA: TGTGCCAGCAGCCCGACAGGGGTTCAAGACTTCCCGGGCAATGAGCAGTTCTTC
J: TRBJ1-5; V: TRBV5-5; D: -; size: -; CDR3: CASSGEQTGNQPQHF; DNA: TGTGCCAGCAGCGGGGAGCAGACTGGCAATCAGCCCCAGCATTTT
J: TRBJ2-1; V: TRBV6-5; D: TRBD2; size: -; CDR3: CAGTLAGDNEQFF; DNA: TGTGCCGGAACACTAGCGGGAGACAATGAGCAGTTCTTC
J: TRBJ2-7; V: TRBV19; D: TRBD2; size: -; CDR3: CASNPLADIYEQYF; DNA: TGTGCCAGTAACCCACTAGCGGATATCTACGAGCAGTACTTC
J: TRBJ2-1; V: TRBV4-2; D: TRBD2; size: -; CDR3: CASSQSLAEGNEQFF; DNA: TGTGCCAGCAGCCAATCCCTAGCGGAGGGGAATGAGCAGTTCTTC
J: TRBJ2-1; V: TRBV4-1; D: -; size: -; CDR3: CASSQEGLGGEQFF; DNA: TGCGCCAGCAGCCAAGAGGGCTTAGGGGGTGAGCAGTTCTTC
J: TRBJ2-1; V: TRBV3-1/TRBV3-2; D: -; size: -; CDR3: CASTSYNEQFF; DNA: TGTGCCAGCACGTCCTACAATGAGCAGTTCTTC
J: TRBJ2-1; V: TRBV7-3; D: -; size: once; CDR3: CASSQGGSYNEQFF; DNA: TGTGCCAGCAGCCAGGGGGGCTCCTACAATGAGCAGTTCTTC